This T cell receptor (beta chain) was captured in a study of blood T cell repertoires in COVID-19. Study information: COVID-19 samples collected from the United States, Italy and Spain covered acute and convalescent phases. The cDNA or gDNA used as material had been derived from T cells, B-cell-depleted T cells, or PBMCs.

Trimming cost V 0 bases and J 6 bases; bases outside gene matches: 6. This CDR3 spans 16 amino acids. Germline-derived CDR1 and CDR2 are MGHRA and YSYEKL. Under the authors' procedure: For nucleated cells, counts were estimated from reference gene primer amplification. Generated by immunoSEQ multiplex PCR, the TCRdb table keeps only in-frame clones and is missing some. For V, J and clone size, that table is used; D and trimming come from the DNA. The data contain some 100,000 clones, 85% of them seen just once; the ten biggest clones take up more than 1.5%. The gene calls are TRBV4-1 and TRBJ2-2, with 8 bases identical to TRBD1. Material: peripheral blood. The receptor was isolated from a woman between 65 and 79 years old with active or convalescent COVID-19. The CDR3 DNA is TGCGCCAGCAGCCAAGAGAGGACAGGGACCGCCGGGGAGCTGTTTTTT. This sequence encodes CASSQERTGTAGELFF.